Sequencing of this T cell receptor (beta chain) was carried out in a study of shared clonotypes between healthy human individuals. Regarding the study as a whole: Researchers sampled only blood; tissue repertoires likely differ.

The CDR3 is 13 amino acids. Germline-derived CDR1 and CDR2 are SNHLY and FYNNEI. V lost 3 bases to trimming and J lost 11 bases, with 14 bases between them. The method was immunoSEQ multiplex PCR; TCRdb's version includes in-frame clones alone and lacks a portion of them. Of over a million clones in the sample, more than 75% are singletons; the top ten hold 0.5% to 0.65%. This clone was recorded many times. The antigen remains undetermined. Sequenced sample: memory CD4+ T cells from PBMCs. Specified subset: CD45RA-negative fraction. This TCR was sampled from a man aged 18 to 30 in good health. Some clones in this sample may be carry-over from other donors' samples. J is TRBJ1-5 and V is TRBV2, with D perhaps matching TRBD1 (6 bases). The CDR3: CASSDREGVSQHF. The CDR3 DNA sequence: TGTGCCAGCAGTGATAGGGAGGGGGTGTCCCAGCATTTT.